This T cell receptor beta chain was captured in a study of T cell clonality in common variable immunodeficiency. Whole-study findings and limits: In common variable immunodeficiency, TCR beta chains reportedly carried fewer deletions and N-nucleotide insertions.

As for this clone: Its specificity is unknown. The CDR3 end lies 3 residues beyond the end of the read and is filled in from the germline J gene.

CVID and control samples used equivalent genomic DNA input. Measured with immunoSEQ multiplex PCR; TCRdb has only the in-frame clones, and not every one. The sample shows 25,000 to 30,000 clones, none of them appearing just once. Per the germline V gene, CDR1 is SGHAT and CDR2 is FQNNGV. Trimming pared 4 bases from V and 3 bases from J, leaving 7 bases between. The CDR3 sequence is 12 residues long. The CVID group had roughly 16 females and 25 to 30 males, mean age roughly 39. The TCR originated in a human donor with common variable immunodeficiency. The chain recombines TRBV11-2 with TRBJ2-7; D is perhaps TRBD1 (5 bases). The material sequenced was peripheral blood mononuclear cells. The CDR3 region is CASSSQGYEQYF. CDR3 DNA (partial): TGTGCCAGCAGCTCCCAGGGCTACGAG.